This T cell receptor (beta chain) was identified during a study of blood T cell repertoires in COVID-19. Study as a whole: The United States, Italy and Spain supplied acute and convalescent COVID-19 samples. T cells, B-cell-depleted T cells, or PBMCs supplied cDNA or gDNA.

In the original analysis: Estimated nucleated cell counts came from reference gene primer amplification. Clones were sequenced by immunoSEQ multiplex PCR, and TCRdb holds only the in-frame ones, with some missing. V and J calls and clone size are those listed in that table; D and trimming were worked out from the DNA. The repertoire has approximately 160,000 clones, about 86% of them found once; the top ten carry approximately 7%. The CDR3 spans 16 residues. Germline CDR1 SGHDT, CDR2 YYEEEE. Trimming took off 3 bases at V and 0 bases at J, with 15 bases between the two ends. The chain couples TRBV5-6 to TRBJ2-5; maybe TRBD1 (6 bases). The receptor was isolated from a man between 45 and 60 years old with active or convalescent COVID-19. Sequencing was done on a sample of peripheral blood. The CDR3 nucleotides read TGTGCCAGCAGCTCTCGACAGGATTTGTACCAAGAGACCCAGTACTTC. The encoded protein is CASSSRQDLYQETQYF.